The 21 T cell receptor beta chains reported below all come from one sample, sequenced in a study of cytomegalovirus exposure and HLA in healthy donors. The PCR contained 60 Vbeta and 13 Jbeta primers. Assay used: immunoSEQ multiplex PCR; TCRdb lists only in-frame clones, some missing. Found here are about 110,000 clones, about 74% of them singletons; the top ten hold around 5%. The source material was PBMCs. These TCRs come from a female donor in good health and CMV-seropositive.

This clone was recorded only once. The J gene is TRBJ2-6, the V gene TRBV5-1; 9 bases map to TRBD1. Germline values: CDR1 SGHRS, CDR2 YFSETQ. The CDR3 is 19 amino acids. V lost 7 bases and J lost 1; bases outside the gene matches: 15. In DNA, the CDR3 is TGCGCCAGCGGGGGGCCTACAGGGGGCCTAACTTCTGGGGCCAACGTCCTGACTTTC. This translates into CASGGPTGGLTSGANVLTF.

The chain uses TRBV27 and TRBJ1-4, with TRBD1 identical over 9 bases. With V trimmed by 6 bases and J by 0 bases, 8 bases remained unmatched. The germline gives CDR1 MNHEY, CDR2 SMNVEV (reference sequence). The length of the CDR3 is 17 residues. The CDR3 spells CASRGGQGFATNEKLFF. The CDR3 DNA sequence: TGTGCCAGCAGGGGGGGACAGGGCTTTGCAACTAATGAAAAACTGTTTTTT.

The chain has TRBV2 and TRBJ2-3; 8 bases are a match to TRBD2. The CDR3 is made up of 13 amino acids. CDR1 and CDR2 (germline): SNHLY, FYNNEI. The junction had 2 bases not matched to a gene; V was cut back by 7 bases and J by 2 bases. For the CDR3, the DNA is TGTGCCAGCAATAGCGGGGACACAGATACGCAGTATTTT. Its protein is CASNSGDTDTQYF.

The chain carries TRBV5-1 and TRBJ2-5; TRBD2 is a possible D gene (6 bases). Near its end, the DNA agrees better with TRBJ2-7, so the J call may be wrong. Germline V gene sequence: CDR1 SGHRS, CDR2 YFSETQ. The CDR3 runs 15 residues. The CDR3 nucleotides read TGCGCCAGCAGCCCCGGAGTAGCGGAGAACTACGAGCAGTACTTC. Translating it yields CASSPGVAENYEQYF.

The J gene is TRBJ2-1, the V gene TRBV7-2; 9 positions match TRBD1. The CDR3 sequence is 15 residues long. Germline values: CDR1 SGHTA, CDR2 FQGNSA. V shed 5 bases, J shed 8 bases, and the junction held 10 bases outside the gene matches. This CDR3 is CASSQRDRVQYEQFF. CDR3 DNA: TGTGCCAGCAGCCAGCGGGACAGGGTACAATATGAGCAGTTCTTC.

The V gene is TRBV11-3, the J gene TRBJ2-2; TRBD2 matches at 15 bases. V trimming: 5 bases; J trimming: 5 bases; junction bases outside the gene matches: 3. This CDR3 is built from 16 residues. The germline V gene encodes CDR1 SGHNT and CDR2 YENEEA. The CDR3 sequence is CASSRGTSGGTGELFF. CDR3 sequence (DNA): TGTGCCAGCAGCCGGGGGACTAGCGGGGGGACCGGGGAGCTGTTTTTT.

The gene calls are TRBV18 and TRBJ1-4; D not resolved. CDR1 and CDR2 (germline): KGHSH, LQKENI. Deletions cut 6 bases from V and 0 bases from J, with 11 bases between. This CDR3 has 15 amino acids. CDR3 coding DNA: TGTGCCAGCTCTCTCCAGATGTCAACTAATGAAAAACTGTTTTTT. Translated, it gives CASSLQMSTNEKLFF.

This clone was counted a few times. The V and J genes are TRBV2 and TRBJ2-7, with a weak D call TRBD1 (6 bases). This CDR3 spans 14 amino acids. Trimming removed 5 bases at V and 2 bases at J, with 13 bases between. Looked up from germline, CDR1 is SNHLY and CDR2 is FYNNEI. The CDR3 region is CASSYDRSTYEQYF. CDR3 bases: TGTGCCAGCAGTTACGACAGGTCAACCTACGAGCAGTACTTC.

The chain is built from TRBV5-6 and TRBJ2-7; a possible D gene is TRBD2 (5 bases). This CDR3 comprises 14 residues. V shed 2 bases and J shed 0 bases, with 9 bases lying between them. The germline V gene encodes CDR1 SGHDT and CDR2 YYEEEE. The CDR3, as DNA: TGTGCCAGCAGCTTCAGGAGGAGCTCCTACGAGCAGTACTTC. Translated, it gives CASSFRRSSYEQYF.

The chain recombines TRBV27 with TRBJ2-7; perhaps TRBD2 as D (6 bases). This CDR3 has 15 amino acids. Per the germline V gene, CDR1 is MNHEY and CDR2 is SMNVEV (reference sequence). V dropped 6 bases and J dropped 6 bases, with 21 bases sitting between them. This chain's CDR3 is CASRLLASSFGEQYF. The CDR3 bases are TGTGCCAGCAGACTCCTAGCGTCTAGTTTTGGCGAGCAGTACTTC.

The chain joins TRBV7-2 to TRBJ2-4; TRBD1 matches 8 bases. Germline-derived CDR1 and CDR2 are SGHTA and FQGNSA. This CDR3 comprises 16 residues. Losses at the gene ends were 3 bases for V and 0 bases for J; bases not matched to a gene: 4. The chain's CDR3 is CASSFSGGLAKNIQYF. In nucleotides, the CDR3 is TGTGCCAGCAGCTTCTCAGGGGGCCTAGCCAAAAACATTCAGTACTTC.

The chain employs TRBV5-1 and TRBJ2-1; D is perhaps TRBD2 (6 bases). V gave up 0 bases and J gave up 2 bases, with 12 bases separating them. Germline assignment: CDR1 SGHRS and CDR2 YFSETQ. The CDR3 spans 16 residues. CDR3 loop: CASSLVGGGTYNEQFF. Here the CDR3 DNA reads TGCGCCAGCAGCTTGGTTGGGGGAGGAACCTACAATGAGCAGTTCTTC.

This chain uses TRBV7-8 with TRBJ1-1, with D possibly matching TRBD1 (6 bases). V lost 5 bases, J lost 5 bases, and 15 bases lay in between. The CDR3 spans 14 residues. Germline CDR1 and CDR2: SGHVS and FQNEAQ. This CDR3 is CASSGQGRGTEAFF. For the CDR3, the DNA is TGTGCCAGCAGCGGGCAGGGGCGAGGGACTGAAGCTTTCTTT.

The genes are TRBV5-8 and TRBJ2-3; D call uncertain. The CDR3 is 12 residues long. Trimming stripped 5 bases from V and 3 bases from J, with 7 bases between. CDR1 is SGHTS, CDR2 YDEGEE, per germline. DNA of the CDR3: TGTGCCAGCAGTGAGAGTACAGATACGCAGTATTTT. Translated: CASSESTDTQYF.

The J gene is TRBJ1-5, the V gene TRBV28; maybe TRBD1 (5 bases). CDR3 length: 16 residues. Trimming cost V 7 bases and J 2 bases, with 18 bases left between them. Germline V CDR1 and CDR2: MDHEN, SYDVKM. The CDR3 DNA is TGTGCCAGCACTCCAAGGGGCTCCCACCGCAATCAGCCCCAGCATTTT. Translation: CASTPRGSHRNQPQHF.

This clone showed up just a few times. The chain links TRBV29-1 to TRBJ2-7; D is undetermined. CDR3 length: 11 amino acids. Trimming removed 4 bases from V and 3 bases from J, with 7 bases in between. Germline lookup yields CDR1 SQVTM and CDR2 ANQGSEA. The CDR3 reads CSVVANYEQYF. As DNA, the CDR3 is TGCAGCGTTGTTGCGAACTACGAGCAGTACTTC.

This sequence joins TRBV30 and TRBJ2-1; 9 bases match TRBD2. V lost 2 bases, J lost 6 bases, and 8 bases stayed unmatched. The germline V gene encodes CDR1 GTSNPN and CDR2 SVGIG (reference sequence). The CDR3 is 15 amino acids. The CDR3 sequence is CAWSPPGLAFNEQFF. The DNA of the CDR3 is TGTGCCTGGAGTCCTCCGGGACTAGCCTTCAATGAGCAGTTCTTC.

The CDR3 sequence: CASSQEREYNEQFF. As DNA, the CDR3 is TGCGCCAGCAGCCAAGAACGCGAATACAATGAGCAGTTCTTC. V and J are TRBV4-1 and TRBJ2-1; no firm D call. This CDR3 is built from 14 residues. Germline V gives CDR1 MGHRA, CDR2 YSYEKL. V shed 0 bases and J shed 4 bases, with 7 bases lying between them.

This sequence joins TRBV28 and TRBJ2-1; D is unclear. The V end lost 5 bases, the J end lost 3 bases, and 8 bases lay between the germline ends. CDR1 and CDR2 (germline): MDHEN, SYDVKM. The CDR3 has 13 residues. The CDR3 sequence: CASSVTYYNEQFF. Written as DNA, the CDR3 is TGTGCCAGCAGTGTTACCTACTACAATGAGCAGTTCTTC. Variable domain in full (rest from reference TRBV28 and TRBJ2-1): DVKVTQSSRYLVKRTGEKVFLECVQDMDHENMFWYRQDPGLGLRLIYFSYDVKMKEKGDIPEGYSVSREKKERFSLILESASTNQTSMYLCASSVTYYNEQFFGPGTRLTVL.

CDR3 sequence reads: CASSFGTSGRLEETQYF. The CDR3 DNA follows: TGCGCCAGCAGCTTTGGGACTAGCGGGAGGTTGGAAGAGACCCAGTACTTC. The V gene is TRBV5-1, the J gene TRBJ2-5; 15 bases agree with TRBD2. CDR3 size: 17 residues. The germline CDR1 and CDR2 sequences are SGHRS and YFSETQ. Trimming took 2 bases from V and 3 from J; bases not matched to a gene: 5. The entire variable domain, with the rest obtained from reference TRBV5-1 and TRBJ2-5, is as follows: KAGVTQTPRYLIKTRGQQVTLSCSPISGHRSVSWYQQTPGQGLQFLFEYFSETQRNKGNFPGRFSGRQFSNSRSEMNVSTLELGDSALYLCASSFGTSGRLEETQYFGPGTRLLVL.

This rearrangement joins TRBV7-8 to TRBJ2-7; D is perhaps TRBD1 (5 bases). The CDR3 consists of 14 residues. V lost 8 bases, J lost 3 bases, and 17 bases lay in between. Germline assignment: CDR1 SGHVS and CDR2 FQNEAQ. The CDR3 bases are TGTGCCAGCCAAACAGGAGACATCCTCTACGAGCAGTACTTC. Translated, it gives CASQTGDILYEQYF.